This TCR beta chain was found in a study of blood T cell repertoires in COVID-19. Overall study context: Sample material is recorded as cDNA or gDNA derived from T cells, B-cell-depleted T cells, or PBMCs.

Per the study methods: Amplifying reference gene primers gave estimates of nucleated cell counts. The data were produced by immunoSEQ multiplex PCR, yet TCRdb's version contains in-frame clones alone and is incomplete. That table furnishes V, J and clone size, whereas the DNA furnished D and trimming. The repertoire holds 150,000 to 200,000 clones, with around 83% as singletons. Material for sequencing was peripheral blood. This clonotype was sampled from a woman between 65 and 79 years old with COVID-19, enrolled during active disease.

CDR3 bases: TGTGCCAGTAGTATGAGGGGGCGCACCGGGGAGCTGTTTTTT. Amino acid sequence: CASSMRGRTGELFF. The chain is built from TRBV19 and TRBJ2-2; 7 bases agree with TRBD1. Germline values: CDR1 LNHDA, CDR2 SQIVND (reference sequence). The CDR3 loop spans 14 amino acids. The V gene end was trimmed by 3 bases and the J gene end by 4 bases; junction bases not matched to a gene: 2.